These 18 T cell receptor beta chains were sequenced from one sample in a study of T cells expressing NK-cell markers. TCRdb reworked the 5' RACE reads into one entry per CDR3 protein, no DNA. The sample holds some 110,000 distinct CDR3 sequences. The source material was blood T cells: a sorted CD56 or NKG2C T cell subset, CD4+ or CD8+ T cells, or bulk PBMC T cells (not recorded which). The receptors derive from a woman aged 18-70 years in good health.

The V call is TRBV7-6, the J call TRBJ2-3; TCRdb's D call of TRBD2 is untestable without DNA. This CDR3 has 16 amino acids. Germline V CDR1 and CDR2: SGHVS, FNYEAQ. The CDR3 is CASSITRGGSTDTQYF.

J is TRBJ1-2 and V is TRBV19. The CDR3 spans 11 residues. Germline lookup yields CDR1 LNHDA and CDR2 SQIVND (reference sequence). CDR3 region: CASREVYGYTF.

The chain couples TRBV9 to TRBJ2-3. Germline V gene sequence: CDR1 SGDLS, CDR2 YYNGEE. The CDR3 sequence is 13 residues long. CDR3: CASSVKGTDTQYF.

The rearrangement uses TRBV19 and TRBJ2-7; with no DNA, the TCRdb D assignment of TRBD1 cannot be verified. The germline gives CDR1 LNHDA, CDR2 SQIVND (reference sequence). This CDR3 is built from 17 residues. The CDR3 loop is CASSIYATVTSSYEQYF.

This chain joins TRBV7-3 and TRBJ2-7; TCRdb indicates TRBD1, and absent DNA this call remains unverified. There are 20 residues in the CDR3. The germline V gene encodes CDR1 SGHTA and CDR2 FQGTGA. The CDR3: CASSLMAGDRGPLRSCEQYF.

The V and J genes are TRBV4-1 and TRBJ2-3; TCRdb's assignment of TRBD2 cannot be checked, as there is no DNA. The CDR3 runs 17 residues. From germline, CDR1 is MGHRA and CDR2 YSYEKL. The CDR3: CASSQDPPPRRTDTQYF.

The rearrangement uses TRBV7-3 and TRBJ2-2; without DNA, the TCRdb call of TRBD1 cannot be checked. CDR3 length: 16 amino acids. Germline assignment: CDR1 SGHTA and CDR2 FQGTGA. CDR3 amino acids: CASSWGVPANTGELFF.

The gene calls are TRBV20-1 and TRBJ2-3; with no DNA, the TCRdb D assignment of TRBD2 cannot be verified. Germline V gene sequence: CDR1 DFQATT, CDR2 SNEGSKA (reference sequence). The CDR3 consists of 14 residues. The CDR3 loop reads CSAPSRSSTDTQYF.

This rearrangement joins TRBV12-3 or TRBV12-4 to TRBJ2-5; the D call of TRBD1 rests on TCRdb alone, since no DNA is present to check it. The CDR3 is made up of 15 amino acids. CDR3 residues: CASSTPTDPQETQYF.

The chain employs TRBV29-1 and TRBJ1-1; the TRBD1 assignment by TCRdb is unverifiable without DNA. From germline, CDR1 is SQVTM and CDR2 ANQGSEA. The CDR3 has 14 amino acids. The CDR3 region is CSVPQGAMNTEAFF.

CDR3 loop: CASSAGPSYEQYF. This chain links TRBV7-3 with TRBJ2-7; the D call from TCRdb, TRBD1, cannot be confirmed without DNA. Germline lookup yields CDR1 SGHTA and CDR2 FQGTGA. The CDR3 consists of 13 residues.

CDR3 amino acids: CASSIGGTYTEAFF. The V call is TRBV19, the J call TRBJ1-1; TCRdb outputs TRBD1, but without DNA this stays unchecked. The germline V gene encodes CDR1 LNHDA and CDR2 SQIVND (reference sequence). The CDR3 sequence is 14 residues long.

The rearrangement uses TRBV6-1 and TRBJ2-1; lacking DNA, the TRBD2 call made by TCRdb goes unchecked. This CDR3 has 15 residues. Per germline, CDR1 MNHNS and CDR2 SASEGT. CDR3 in amino acids: CATLSSSGRADEQFF.

The chain combines TRBV11-2 with TRBJ2-1. Germline lookup yields CDR1 SGHAT and CDR2 FQNNGV. This CDR3 comprises 13 residues. CDR3 loop: CASSLDERNEQFF.

The chain recombines TRBV29-1 with TRBJ2-5. The CDR3 runs 13 residues. Germline V gives CDR1 SQVTM, CDR2 ANQGSEA. This CDR3 is CSVTHRYQETQYF. The complete variable domain, with remaining parts taken from reference TRBV29-1 and TRBJ2-5, reads SAVISQKPSRDICQRGTSLTIQCQVDSQVTMMFWYRQQPGQSLTLIATANQGSEATYESGFVIDKFPISRPNLTFSTLTVSNMSPEDSSIYLCSVTHRYQETQYFGPGTRLLVL.

This chain uses TRBV18 with TRBJ2-1. Germline-derived CDR1 and CDR2 are KGHSH and LQKENI. The CDR3 runs to 13 residues. CDR3 sequence reads: CASRQGSDNEQFF.

The chain is built from TRBV11-1 and TRBJ2-2; without DNA, the TCRdb call of TRBD1 cannot be checked. The CDR3 consists of 19 residues. Per germline, CDR1 SGHAT and CDR2 FQDESV (reference sequence). Here the CDR3 reads CASSLPGTRWGDDTGELFF. Supplemented by reference TRBV11-1 and TRBJ2-2, the full variable domain reads EAEVAQSPRYKITEKSQAVAFWCDPISGHATLYWYRQILGQGPELLVQFQDESVVDDSQLPKDRFSAERLKGVDSTLKIQPAELGDSAMYLCASSLPGTRWGDDTGELFFGEGSRLTVL.

The CDR3 loop reads CASSQDWADMHETQYF. The rearrangement joins TRBV4-1 to TRBJ2-5. This CDR3 has 16 residues. The germline gives CDR1 MGHRA, CDR2 YSYEKL.